Presented here are 20 T cell receptor beta chains from one specimen sequenced in a study of T-cell reconstitution after alpha-beta-depleted transplantation in children. TCRbeta library construction was performed incorporating unique molecular identifiers. Each CDR3 protein gets one entry after TCRdb re-called the PCR reads with MiXCR. The sample includes about 610,000 distinct CDR3 sequences, roughly a tenth seen only once; the top ten take 3.5% to 5%. The input for sequencing was PBMCs from the stem cell graft donor, taken from the stem cell graft. These TCRs come from a human donor who donated a stem cell graft to a child with acute myeloid leukemia.

This chain connects TRBV4-3 to TRBJ2-7; no definite D call. CDR3 size: 15 residues. The V end was cut by 4 bases, the J end by 5 bases, with 18 bases between. Germline V gene sequence: CDR1 LGHNA, CDR2 YSLEER. This chain's CDR3 is CASSLVPGSAHEQYF. The CDR3 coding sequence is TGCGCCAGCAGCCTCGTACCGGGTTCGGCCCACGAGCAGTACTTC.

This clonotype was counted between two and nine times. This chain uses TRBV6-1 with TRBJ2-7; 9 nucleotides line up with TRBD2. Unmatched junction bases numbered 10, after V lost 6 bases and J lost 7 bases. Germline CDR1 and CDR2: MNHNS and SASEGT. This CDR3 comprises 14 residues. The CDR3 here is CASRESSGAGEQYF. In DNA, the CDR3 is TGTGCCAGCAGAGAATCTAGCGGGGCAGGGGAGCAGTACTTC.

This clonotype turned up a few times. The chain couples TRBV20-1 to TRBJ2-1; D unclear. The CDR3 totals 12 residues. V was shortened by 8 bases and J by 7 bases, with 15 bases between the two germline ends. From germline, CDR1 is DFQATT and CDR2 SNEGSKA (reference sequence). The CDR3 bases are TGCAGTTCTGCCGGAGAAATGAATGAGCAGTTCTTC. This gives the protein CSSAGEMNEQFF.

This clonotype was found a few times. CDR3 residues: CASSLEGLGVYGYTF. The CDR3 DNA reads TGTGCCAGCAGCTTGGAAGGCCTAGGGGTCTATGGCTACACCTTC. The chain combines TRBV7-6 with TRBJ1-2; maybe TRBD1 (5 bases). Germline V lookup: CDR1 SGHVS, CDR2 FNYEAQ. The CDR3 covers 15 residues. The ends were cut back, 3 bases at V and 4 bases at J, with 15 bases in the middle.

The CDR3 DNA reads as TGTGCCAGCAGCCAAGAAGGAGACCAGCGGGACGAGACGCATGAGCAGTTCTTC. As protein: CASSQEGDQRDETHEQFF. The V call is TRBV3-1, the J call TRBJ2-1; 7 nucleotides agree with TRBD2. CDR1 is LGHDT and CDR2 is YNNKEL in the germline V gene (reference sequence). This CDR3 has 18 amino acids. V trimming: 0 bases; J trimming: 8 bases; junction bases outside the gene matches: 16.

This clonotype has just a few counts. V is TRBV24-1 and J is TRBJ1-5, with TRBD1 identical over 9 bases. CDR3 length: 16 residues. Germline loops: CDR1 KGHDR, CDR2 SFDVKD. The V segment lost 2 bases and the J segment 2 bases; nucleotides outside the gene matches: 3. The CDR3 region has the DNA TGTGCCACCAGTGATTCGGGACAGGGCCGCAATCAGCCCCAGCATTTT. Translated, it gives CATSDSGQGRNQPQHF.

This clonotype occurred many times. The genes are TRBV5-5 and TRBJ2-2; 9 bases agree with TRBD1. This CDR3 has 15 residues. In germline, CDR1 is SGHKS, CDR2 YYEKEE (reference sequence). Trimming removed 3 bases from V and 5 bases from J; junction bases left unmatched: 5. The CDR3 reads CASSSTGGMTGELFF. The CDR3 DNA sequence: TGTGCCAGCAGCTCAACAGGGGGCATGACCGGGGAGCTGTTTTTT.

This clonotype occurred a few times. The rearrangement links TRBV5-1 to TRBJ2-7; D may be TRBD1 or TRBD2 (5 bases each). Germline CDR1 reads SGHRS; CDR2 reads YFSETQ. The CDR3 has 15 amino acids. Trimming took off 3 bases at V and 0 bases at J, with 13 bases between the two ends. CDR3 loop: CASSWMGTDSYEQYF. The CDR3 nucleotides are TGCGCCAGCAGCTGGATGGGGACGGACTCCTACGAGCAGTACTTC. The whole variable domain, filled in from reference TRBV5-1 and TRBJ2-7, reads KAGVTQTPRYLIKTRGQQVTLSCSPISGHRSVSWYQQTPGQGLQFLFEYFSETQRNKGNFPGRFSGRQFSNSRSEMNVSTLELGDSALYLCASSWMGTDSYEQYFGPGTRLTVT.

This clonotype has more than one count but fewer than ten. The genes are TRBV7-3 and TRBJ2-1; 10 nucleotides align to TRBD2. The CDR3 runs to 15 residues. With 5 bases clipped from V and 5 bases from J, the junction kept 6 bases outside the gene matches. Germline values: CDR1 SGHTA, CDR2 FQGTGA. In nucleotides, the CDR3 is TGTGCCAGCAGCAGTAGCGGGAGGAATAACAATGAGCAGTTCTTC. Its protein product is CASSSSGRNNNEQFF.

This clonotype was observed at least ten times. The chain joins TRBV12-3 or TRBV12-4 to TRBJ2-2; 7 positions match TRBD2. The CDR3 extends over 12 amino acids. J lost 12 bases, V lost 3 bases, and 4 bases had no gene match. The CDR3 DNA follows: TGTGCCAGCAGTTTCGGGCGGGGGAAGCTGTTTTTT. Translating gives CASSFGRGKLFF.

This clonotype was seen more than once but under ten times. This chain uses TRBV28 with TRBJ2-5; D might be TRBD2 (6 bases). The CDR3 sequence is 12 residues long. Trimming left V 4 bases short and J 5 bases short, with 8 bases between. CDR1 is MDHEN, CDR2 SYDVKM, per germline. This CDR3 reads CASSYRGETQYF. CDR3 DNA: TGTGCCAGCAGTTATCGGGGGGAGACCCAGTACTTC.

This clonotype appeared a few times. The rearrangement joins TRBV7-2 to TRBJ1-2; 7 bases fit TRBD1. After removal of 0 bases from V and 4 bases from J, the junction contained 5 bases not matched to a gene. CDR1 and CDR2 (germline): SGHTA, FQGNSA. The CDR3 consists of 15 residues. CDR3 amino acids: CASSLAGQAGYGYTF. DNA of the CDR3: TGTGCCAGCAGCTTAGCAGGACAGGCGGGCTATGGCTACACCTTC.

This clonotype was seen repeatedly, ten times or more. The V gene is TRBV20-1, the J gene TRBJ2-1, with D possibly TRBD1 on 5 matching bases. V was cut by 0 bases and J by 6 bases, with 15 bases left in between. Germline V gene lookup returns CDR1 DFQATT and CDR2 SNEGSKA (reference sequence). The CDR3 has 15 amino acids. CDR3 loop: CSARDGASTSNEQFF. The DNA of the CDR3 is TGCAGTGCTAGAGATGGGGCCTCGACCTCCAATGAGCAGTTCTTC.

In this sample, this clonotype turned up many times. The chain is built from TRBV12-3 or TRBV12-4 and TRBJ2-7; TRBD2 matches at 10 bases. This CDR3 comprises 14 residues. V shed 7 bases, J shed 6 bases, and the junction held 9 bases outside the gene matches. In DNA, the CDR3 is TGTGCCAGCAAAACCGGGACTAGCGAGTCCGAGCAGTACTTC. Protein sequence: CASKTGTSESEQYF.

This clonotype was observed a few times. The chain joins TRBV12-3 or TRBV12-4 to TRBJ1-1; no definite D call. This CDR3 has 14 amino acids. Trimming shortened V by 4 bases and J by 6 bases, and 15 bases separated the two germline ends. The CDR3 loop is CASSSSIPAAEAFF. DNA of the CDR3: TGTGCCAGCAGTTCGTCGATACCGGCCGCTGAAGCTTTCTTT.

This clonotype occurred many times. Without the conserved terminal phenylalanine or tryptophan, this CDR3 likely stems from a read error. The chain recombines TRBV7-9 with TRBJ2-2, with 8 bases that match TRBD2. CDR1 and CDR2 from the germline V gene are SEHNR and FQNEAQ (reference sequence). Trimming cost V 6 bases and J 4 bases; bases outside gene matches: 7. The length of the CDR3 is 15 residues. CDR3 bases: TGTGCCAGCAGTTACTTAGCGGGGATCACCGGGGAGCTGTTTCTT. This gives the protein CASSYLAGITGELFL.

The chain recombines TRBV19 with TRBJ2-3; TRBD2 aligns across 8 bases. CDR1 is LNHDA, CDR2 SQIVND, per germline (reference sequence). The J segment lost 4 bases and the V segment lost 3 bases, leaving 9 bases of the junction unmatched. The CDR3 covers 16 residues. In DNA, the CDR3 is TGTGCCAGTAGTATTGGAACGGGAGGGCGCGCAGATACGCAGTATTTT. Its protein product is CASSIGTGGRADTQYF.

This clonotype has more than one count but fewer than ten. The chain joins TRBV20-1 to TRBJ2-4, with 10 positions matching TRBD2. V was pared by 5 bases and J by 9 bases, with 7 bases of the junction left unmatched. Germline-derived CDR1 and CDR2 are DFQATT and SNEGSKA (reference sequence). CDR3 length equals 13 residues. The chain's CDR3 is CSALSSGSPIQYF. The CDR3 nucleotides are TGCAGTGCTCTATCTAGCGGGAGTCCCATTCAGTACTTC.

The chain links TRBV29-1 to TRBJ2-5; 8 bases are shared with TRBD1. Germline V gene sequence: CDR1 SQVTM, CDR2 ANQGSEA. This CDR3 spans 12 amino acids. V lost 7 bases to trimming and J lost 2 bases; unmatched junction nucleotides: 3. The CDR3 DNA reads TGCAGCGGCCGACAGGGGCAAGAGACCCAGTACTTC. Its protein product is CSGRQGQETQYF. The entire variable domain, with the rest obtained from reference TRBV29-1 and TRBJ2-5, is as follows: SAVISQKPSRDICQRGTSLTIQCQVDSQVTMMFWYRQQPGQSLTLIATANQGSEATYESGFVIDKFPISRPNLTFSTLTVSNMSPEDSSIYLCSGRQGQETQYFGPGTRLLVL.

This clonotype was counted a few times. This rearrangement joins TRBV5-1 to TRBJ1-1; D may be TRBD1 (5 bases). The CDR3 loop spans 14 amino acids. In germline, CDR1 is SGHRS, CDR2 YFSETQ. V was clipped by 0 bases and J by 3 bases, with 9 bases between them. In DNA form, the CDR3 reads TGCGCCAGCAGCTTGGACGGGGGGTACACTGAAGCTTTCTTT. Translated: CASSLDGGYTEAFF.